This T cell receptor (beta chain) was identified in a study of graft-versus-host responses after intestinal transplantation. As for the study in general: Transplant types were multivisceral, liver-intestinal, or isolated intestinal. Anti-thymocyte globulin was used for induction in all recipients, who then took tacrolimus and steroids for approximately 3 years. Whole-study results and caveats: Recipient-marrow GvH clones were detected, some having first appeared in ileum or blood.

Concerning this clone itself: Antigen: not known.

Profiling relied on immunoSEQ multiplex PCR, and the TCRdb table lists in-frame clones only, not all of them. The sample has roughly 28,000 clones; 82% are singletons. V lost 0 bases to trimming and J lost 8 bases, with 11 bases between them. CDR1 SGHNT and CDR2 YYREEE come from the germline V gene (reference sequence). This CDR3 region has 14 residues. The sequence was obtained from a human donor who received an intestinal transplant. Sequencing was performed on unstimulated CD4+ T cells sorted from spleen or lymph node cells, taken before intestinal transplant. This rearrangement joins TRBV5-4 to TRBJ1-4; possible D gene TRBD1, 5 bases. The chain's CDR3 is CASSLERGGEKLFF. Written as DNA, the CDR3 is TGTGCCAGCAGCTTGGAGAGGGGTGGGGAAAAACTGTTTTTT.